Presented here are 21 T cell receptor beta chains from one specimen sequenced in a study of T cell responses to AZD1222 COVID-19 vaccine. Measured with immunoSEQ multiplex PCR; TCRdb has only the in-frame clones, and not every one. This sample yields roughly 180,000 clones, of which 90% to 95% are seen a single time; approximately 1.9% belongs to the top ten. The sequencing here drew on peripheral blood, taken on day 0 of AZD1222 vaccination. These receptors were taken from an adult in good health.

The chain has TRBV9 and TRBJ2-2; D not certain. This CDR3 is built from 12 residues. Germline values: CDR1 SGDLS, CDR2 YYNGEE. Trimming left V 3 bases short and J 3 bases short, with 3 bases between. This CDR3 reads CASSDYTGELFF. In nucleotides, the CDR3 is TGTGCCAGCAGCGATTACACCGGGGAGCTGTTTTTT.

The V gene is TRBV7-8, the J gene TRBJ1-2, with 10 bases aligning to TRBD1. CDR1 and CDR2 (germline): SGHVS, FQNEAQ. This CDR3 is built from 14 residues. J lost 7 bases, V lost 3 bases, and 5 bases had no gene match. CDR3 DNA sequence: TGTGCCAGCAGCTTGAGGACAGGGGGAATTGGCTACACCTTC. Translated, it gives CASSLRTGGIGYTF.

The V call is TRBV5-1, the J call TRBJ1-1; D call uncertain. CDR3 size: 15 residues. V dropped 1 base and J dropped 1 base, with 11 bases sitting between them. Germline V lookup: CDR1 SGHRS, CDR2 YFSETQ. This chain's CDR3 is CASSLRAEKNTEAFF. The DNA of the CDR3 is TGCGCCAGCAGCTTGAGGGCAGAGAAGAACACTGAAGCTTTCTTT.

The chain recombines TRBV11-2 with TRBJ1-3; D gene uncertain. From germline, CDR1 is SGHAT and CDR2 FQNNGV. The CDR3 contains 14 residues. V shed 5 bases and J shed 0 bases, with 8 bases lying between them. The CDR3 loop reads CASSPVTSGNTIYF. CDR3 bases: TGTGCCAGCAGCCCAGTAACCTCTGGAAACACCATATATTTT. Full variable domain (missing parts from reference TRBV11-2 and TRBJ1-3): EAGVAQSPRYKIIEKRQSVAFWCNPISGHATLYWYQQILGQGPKLLIQFQNNGVVDDSQLPKDRFSAERLKGVDSTLKIQPAKLEDSAVYLCASSPVTSGNTIYFGEGSWLTVV.

This clone was observed a handful of times. This specimen includes other DNA sequences encoding the same CDR3. V gene TRBV15 combines with J gene TRBJ1-5, with D perhaps matching TRBD1 (5 bases). Trimming cost V 1 base and J 1 base, with 5 bases left between them. This CDR3 has 14 amino acids. In germline, CDR1 is LNHNV, CDR2 YYDKDF (reference sequence). CDR3 nucleotide sequence: TGTGCCACCAGCAGAGGACAGAGCAATCAGCCCCAGCATTTT. This translates into CATSRGQSNQPQHF.

The rearrangement links TRBV28 to TRBJ2-7, with D perhaps TRBD2 (6 bases). The CDR3 contains 16 residues. The germline gives CDR1 MDHEN, CDR2 SYDVKM. V was shortened by 2 bases and J by 2 bases, with 16 bases between the two germline ends. The CDR3 nucleotides are TGTGCCAGCAGTTTACTGGGGGGTGCCAGACCCTACGAGCAGTACTTC. This encodes CASSLLGGARPYEQYF.

This chain connects TRBV6-7 to TRBJ1-2; D is unresolved. TRBV6-7 is flagged as an ORF with uncertain function. The CDR3 runs 14 residues. V lost 4 bases to trimming and J lost 6 bases, with 15 bases between them. The CDR3 coding sequence is TGTGCCAGCAGTTCCCGACGTAGGCTTGATGGCTACACCTTC. It translates to CASSSRRRLDGYTF.

The J gene is TRBJ1-2, the V gene TRBV6-5, with D uncertain. V was cut by 5 bases and J by 4 bases, with 8 bases left in between. The germline CDR1 and CDR2 sequences are MNHEY and SVGAGI. The CDR3 spans 12 residues. For the CDR3, the DNA is TGTGCCAGCAGTAAGGATAGCTATGGCTACACCTTC. It is translated as CASSKDSYGYTF.

V usage is TRBV27 and J usage is TRBJ1-6; D not certain. This CDR3 comprises 13 residues. V lost 2 bases and J lost 10, with 9 bases in between. Germline lookup yields CDR1 MNHEY and CDR2 SMNVEV (reference sequence). The CDR3 loop reads CASSLPGDSPLHF. The CDR3, as DNA: TGTGCCAGCAGTTTACCGGGTGACTCACCCCTCCACTTT.

The chain joins TRBV5-4 to TRBJ2-7; a possible D gene is TRBD2 (5 bases). The CDR3 runs 13 residues. CDR1 and CDR2 from the germline V gene are SGHNT and YYREEE (reference sequence). The germline V and J ends were trimmed by 2 bases and 3 bases, with 9 bases remaining between them. CDR3 sequence reads: CASSFERNYEQYF. DNA of the CDR3: TGTGCCAGCAGCTTTGAGCGGAACTACGAGCAGTACTTC.

The genes are TRBV7-9 and TRBJ2-7; D gene unclear. The germline CDR1 and CDR2 sequences are SEHNR and FQNEAQ (reference sequence). V was trimmed by 5 bases and J by 0 bases, leaving 14 bases between them. The CDR3 has 15 amino acids. The CDR3, as DNA: TGTGCCAGCAGCATACTAAAGCAGAGCTCCTACGAGCAGTACTTC. This encodes CASSILKQSSYEQYF. Complete variable domain (other parts from reference TRBV7-9 and TRBJ2-7): DTGVSQNPRHKITKRGQNVTFRCDPISEHNRLYWYRQTLGQGPEFLTYFQNEAQLEKSRLLSDRFSAERPKGSFSTLEIQRTEQGDSAMYLCASSILKQSSYEQYFGPGTRLTVT.

J is TRBJ2-1 and V is TRBV7-3, with 10 bases matching TRBD1. The J segment lost 9 bases and the V segment lost 3 bases, leaving 14 bases of the junction unmatched. Germline CDR1 SGHTA, CDR2 FQGTGA. The CDR3 totals 17 residues. The CDR3 loop is CASSFTRDRGEGIEQFF. The CDR3 DNA follows: TGTGCCAGCAGCTTCACCCGGGACAGGGGTGAGGGGATTGAGCAGTTCTTC.

The chain links TRBV20-1 to TRBJ1-1; D is uncertain. Germline V gene data show CDR1 as DFQATT and CDR2 as SNEGSKA (reference sequence). V dropped 4 bases and J dropped 1 base, with 4 bases sitting between them. This CDR3 spans 11 amino acids. CDR3 sequence reads: CSAKRNTEAFF. The CDR3 nucleotides read TGCAGTGCTAAGCGGAACACTGAAGCTTTCTTT.

This clone has only one observation. This chain connects TRBV11-2 to TRBJ2-1; D remains unclear. Germline-derived CDR1 and CDR2 are SGHAT and FQNNGV. V lost 4 bases and J lost 1, with 11 bases in between. This CDR3 region has 15 residues. CDR3 residues: CASSSGSYSYNEQFF. As DNA, the CDR3 is TGTGCCAGCAGCTCCGGGTCCTATTCCTACAATGAGCAGTTCTTC.

The chain joins TRBV2 to TRBJ2-1, with 9 bases matching TRBD1. Germline assignment: CDR1 SNHLY and CDR2 FYNNEI. V trimming: 8 bases; J trimming: 8 bases; junction bases outside the gene matches: 16. The CDR3 contains 16 residues. The CDR3 region has the DNA TGTGCCAGCGGGTGGTTGAAAGACAGGGGGTCCGATGAGCAGTTCTTC. Protein sequence: CASGWLKDRGSDEQFF.

This chain links TRBV7-6 with TRBJ2-3, with 10 bases identical to TRBD1. Germline V lookup: CDR1 SGHVS, CDR2 FNYEAQ. V lost 8 bases and J lost 4; bases outside the gene matches: 6. This CDR3 spans 14 amino acids. The CDR3 DNA follows: TGTGCCAGCTCCGGGACAGGGGAGGCAGATACGCAGTATTTT. Encoded protein: CASSGTGEADTQYF.

This chain uses TRBV15 with TRBJ2-7; D is undetermined. The V gene's germline CDR1 is LNHNV and CDR2 YYDKDF (reference sequence). This CDR3 has 16 amino acids. V lost 3 bases, J lost 2 bases, and 17 bases lay in between. The CDR3 nucleotides are TGTGCCACCAGCAGTGTTATATCTAAAAACCCCTACGAGCAGTACTTC. Its translation: CATSSVISKNPYEQYF.

The V gene is TRBV7-3, the J gene TRBJ1-1; 7 nucleotides align to TRBD1. The CDR3 totals 15 residues. V lost 0 bases and J lost 1; bases outside the gene matches: 2. Germline CDR1 is SGHTA and CDR2 is FQGTGA. CDR3 DNA sequence: TGTGCCAGCAGCTTAACGAGGACAGGGAACACTGAAGCTTTCTTT. Protein: CASSLTRTGNTEAFF.

This chain links TRBV15 with TRBJ1-2, with D uncertain. CDR3 length: 15 residues. V was trimmed by 3 bases and J by 3 bases, leaving 14 bases between them. Looked up from germline, CDR1 is LNHNV and CDR2 is YYDKDF (reference sequence). The CDR3 spells CATSSRGRTYYGYTF. The CDR3 DNA reads as TGTGCCACCAGCAGTCGGGGTCGCACGTACTATGGCTACACCTTC. The full variable domain, its missing parts supplied by reference TRBV15 and TRBJ1-2, is DAMVIQNPRYQVTQFGKPVTLSCSQTLNHNVMYWYQQKSSQAPKLLFHYYDKDFNNEADTPDNFQSRRPNTSFCFLDIRSPGLGDTAMYLCATSSRGRTYYGYTFGSGTRLTVV.

The chain links TRBV10-3 to TRBJ1-5; D remains unclear. V dropped 0 bases and J dropped 7 bases, with 4 bases sitting between them. The CDR3 is 12 amino acids. Per germline, CDR1 ENHRY and CDR2 SYGVKD. The CDR3 bases are TGTGCCATCAGTGAGTCGGGCCAGCCCCAGCATTTT. It yields the protein CAISESGQPQHF.

The gene calls are TRBV4-1 and TRBJ2-7; either TRBD1 or TRBD2 may fit D (5 bases each). With 0 bases removed from V and 0 bases from J, the gap between germline ends came to 9 bases. From germline, CDR1 is MGHRA and CDR2 YSYEKL. The CDR3 is made up of 15 amino acids. CDR3 DNA: TGCGCCAGCAGCCAAGAGAGGGGTTCCTCCTACGAGCAGTACTTC. Its translation: CASSQERGSSYEQYF.